This record concerns one TCR beta chain sequence. Its antigen is as yet unknown. CDR3 length: 15 amino acids. Losses at the gene ends were 6 bases for V and 6 bases for J; bases not matched to a gene: 10. The V gene's germline CDR1 is SNHLY and CDR2 FYNNEI. Quantitative 5'-RACE with molecular barcodes produced the TCR beta libraries. TCRdb used MiXCR to reprocess the 5' RACE reads, holding one entry per CDR3 protein. The table has some 37,000 distinct CDR3 sequences, approximately 15% seen once. This specimen belongs to a study of CD8 T cells in ankylosing spondylitis. Study findings and constraints: Disease-linked clones were reportedly significantly enriched in matched ankylosing spondylitis synovial fluid.

The TCR sequence derives from a male donor with ankylosing spondylitis or in good health (not recorded which). The chain joins TRBV2 to TRBJ2-1; 8 nucleotides line up with TRBD2. Material for sequencing was blood. This CDR3 is CASSLSREGLNEQFF. The CDR3 nucleotides read TGTGCCAGCAGCCTCAGTCGGGAGGGCCTCAATGAGCAGTTCTTC.